This TCR beta chain was recorded in a study of patients and donors after allogeneic stem cell transplantation. The CDR3 totals 17 residues. The V segment lost 4 bases and the J segment 1 base; nucleotides outside the gene matches: 9. The germline V gene has CDR1 MNHEY and CDR2 SVGAGI. TCRdb re-derived calls from the RT-PCR reads in MiXCR, one entry per CDR3 protein. Among roughly 960,000 distinct CDR3 sequences listed, around 17% were seen once. What was sequenced was blood, either unsorted or a sorted T cell fraction (not recorded which). This TCR was sampled from a human donor who was either an allogeneic HSCT recipient or a stem cell or donor lymphocyte infusion donor (not recorded which). It is not recorded whose cells these are; they may come from a transplant donor. The chain employs TRBV6-5 and TRBJ1-1, with TRBD1 matching over 10 bases. CDR3 sequence (DNA): TGTGCCAGCAGTTCCGTCCCGGGACAGGGGTGGAACACTGAAGCTTTCTTT. Amino acids: CASSSVPGQGWNTEAFF.